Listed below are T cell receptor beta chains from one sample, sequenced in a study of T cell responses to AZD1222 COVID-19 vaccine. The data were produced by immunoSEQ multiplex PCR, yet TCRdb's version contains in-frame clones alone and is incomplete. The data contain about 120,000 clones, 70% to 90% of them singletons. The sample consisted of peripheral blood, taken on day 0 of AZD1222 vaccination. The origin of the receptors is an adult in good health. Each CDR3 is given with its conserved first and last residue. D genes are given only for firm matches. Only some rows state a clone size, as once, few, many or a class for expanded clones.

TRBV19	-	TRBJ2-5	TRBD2	CASSPSGTSGQETQYF	TGTGCCAGTAGTCCCTCCGGGACTAGCGGCCAAGAGACCCAGTACTTC
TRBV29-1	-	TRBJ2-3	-	CSGAPGTDTQYF	TGCAGCGGGGCGCCGGGCACAGATACGCAGTATTTT
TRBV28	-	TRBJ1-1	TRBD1	CASSLSTGEAFF	TGTGCCAGCAGTTTATCAACAGGGGAGGCTTTCTTT
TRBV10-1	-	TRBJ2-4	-	CASSESEGAIQYF	TGCGCCAGCAGTGAGTCGGAAGGGGCCATTCAGTACTTC
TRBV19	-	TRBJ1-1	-	CASSTTDRQPNTEAFF	TGTGCCAGTAGTACCACGGATAGGCAGCCGAACACTGAAGCTTTCTTT
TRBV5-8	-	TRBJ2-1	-	CASSFNEQFF	TGTGCCAGCAGCTTCAATGAGCAGTTCTTC
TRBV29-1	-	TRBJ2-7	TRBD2	CSAVSGRLYEQYF	TGCAGCGCCGTTAGCGGGAGATTGTACGAGCAGTACTTC
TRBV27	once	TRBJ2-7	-	CASSLRQGLGEQYF	TGTGCCAGCAGTTTAAGGCAGGGGCTAGGGGAGCAGTACTTC
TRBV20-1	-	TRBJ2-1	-	CSASATGATTGQFF	TGCAGTGCTAGTGCGACAGGAGCCACTACGGGGCAGTTCTTC
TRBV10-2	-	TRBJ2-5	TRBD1	CASSEPGQGVTQYF	TGCGCCAGCAGTGAGCCCGGACAGGGGGTCACCCAGTACTTC
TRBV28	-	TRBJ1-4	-	CASSRTPGALFF	TGTGCCAGCAGCCGTACCCCGGGAGCCCTGTTTTTT
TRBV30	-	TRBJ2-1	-	CAWTAVGFLSYNEQFF	TGTGCCTGGACCGCCGTCGGCTTCCTGTCCTACAATGAGCAGTTCTTC
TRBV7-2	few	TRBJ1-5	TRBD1	CASSYSGGTGNQPQHF	TGTGCCAGCAGCTACAGCGGAGGGACAGGCAATCAGCCCCAGCATTTT
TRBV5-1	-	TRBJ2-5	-	CASSLDRVETQYF	TGCGCCAGCAGCTTGGACAGGGTTGAGACCCAGTACTTC
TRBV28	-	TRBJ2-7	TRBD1	CASRAAGQGALIYEQYF	TGTGCCAGCAGGGCGGCGGGACAGGGGGCATTAATCTACGAGCAGTACTTC
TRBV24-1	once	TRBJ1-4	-	CATSLQSNEKLFF	TGTGCCACCAGTCTACAGAGTAATGAAAAACTGTTTTTT
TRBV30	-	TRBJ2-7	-	CAWRVSSYEQYF	TGTGCCTGGAGGGTCAGTTCCTACGAGCAGTACTTC
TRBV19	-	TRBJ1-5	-	CASSIDGWGARQPQHF	TGTGCCAGTAGTATAGACGGGTGGGGGGCGAGACAGCCCCAGCATTTT
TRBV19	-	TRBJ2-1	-	CASSIAGDSYNEQFF	TGTGCCAGTAGTATAGCAGGAGATTCCTACAATGAGCAGTTCTTC
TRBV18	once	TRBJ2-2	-	CATGGQNTGELFF	TGTGCCACCGGGGGACAAAACACCGGGGAGCTGTTTTTT
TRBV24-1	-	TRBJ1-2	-	CATSDPKQGANYGYTF	TGTGCCACCAGTGACCCTAAACAGGGAGCTAACTATGGCTACACCTTC
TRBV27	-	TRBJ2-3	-	CASSSARDPSRAGDTQYF	TGTGCCAGCAGTTCCGCCCGGGACCCCTCGCGGGCAGGGGATACGCAGTATTTT
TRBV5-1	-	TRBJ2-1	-	CASSFDSGEQFF	TGCGCCAGCAGCTTCGATTCCGGTGAGCAGTTCTTC
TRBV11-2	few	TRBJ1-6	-	CASSLVGERQNSPLHF	TGTGCCAGCAGCTTAGTGGGGGAACGCCAGAATTCACCCCTCCACTTT
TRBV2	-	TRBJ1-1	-	CASSYGAGNTEAFF	TGTGCCAGCAGTTATGGGGCAGGGAACACTGAAGCTTTCTTT
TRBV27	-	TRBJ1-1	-	CASSWGGGGWTEAFF	TGTGCCAGCAGTTGGGGCGGGGGGGGTTGGACTGAAGCTTTCTTT
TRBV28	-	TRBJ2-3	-	CASSLWAEMSTDTQYF	TGTGCCAGCAGTTTGTGGGCAGAGATGAGCACAGATACGCAGTATTTT
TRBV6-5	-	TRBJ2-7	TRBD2	CASSLSLAANEQYF	TGTGCCAGCAGCCTATCACTAGCGGCCAACGAGCAGTACTTC
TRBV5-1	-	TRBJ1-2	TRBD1	CASSLGQGGGYGYTF	TGCGCCAGCAGCTTGGGACAGGGAGGGGGCTATGGCTACACCTTC